This TCR beta chain was sequenced for a study of blood T cell repertoires in COVID-19. Study at large: COVID-19 samples collected from the United States, Italy and Spain covered acute and convalescent phases. Nucleic acid was either cDNA or gDNA, and it came from T cells, B-cell-depleted T cells, or PBMCs.

Germline V gives CDR1 MNHEY, CDR2 SVGAGI. With V trimmed by 2 bases and J by 3 bases, 4 bases remained unmatched. The CDR3 totals 15 residues. TCRdb's copy holds only in-frame clones and misses some; the assay was immunoSEQ multiplex PCR. The table shows approximately 250,000 clones, with roughly 90% occurring only once. Followed longitudinally, the Seattle patients had been enrolled during active infection. The source material was peripheral blood. The sequence was obtained from a woman between 65 and 79 years old with COVID-19, enrolled during active disease. The chain combines TRBV6-5 with TRBJ1-3; 7 positions match TRBD1. This CDR3 reads CASSYEGAYGNTIYF. CDR3 in DNA: TGTGCCAGCAGTTACGAGGGGGCGTATGGAAACACCATATATTTT.